What follows is one TCR beta chain and its context. This specimen belongs to a study of blood T cell repertoires in COVID-19. For the study at large: PBMCs, B-cell-depleted T cells, or T cells provided the cDNA or gDNA that made up the material.

Authors' methods: The authors estimated nucleated cell counts from reference gene primer amplification. TCRdb keeps only in-frame clones here, not all; method: immunoSEQ multiplex PCR. V, J and clone size reflect that table, while D and trimming were determined from the DNA. The repertoire holds 65,000 to 70,000 clones, 80% to 90% seen once, with over 1.3% in the top ten. The CDR3 spans 14 residues. Trimming removed 4 bases at V and 10 bases at J, with 20 bases between. Germline lookup yields CDR1 GTSNPN and CDR2 SVGIG (reference sequence). The sample comprised peripheral blood. The TCR sequence derives from a woman aged 60-75 years with acute or convalescent COVID-19. The chain carries TRBV30 and TRBJ2-1; D is uncertain. CDR3 amino acids: CAWTPPARPGEQFF. DNA for the CDR3: TGTGCCTGGACCCCCCCAGCACGACCCGGGGAGCAGTTCTTC. Full variable domain (outside the CDR3, taken from reference TRBV30 and TRBJ2-1): SQTIHQWPATLVQPVGSPLSLECTVEGTSNPNLYWYRQAAGRGLQLLFYSVGIGQISSEVPQNLSASRPQDRQFILSSKKLLLSDSGFYLCAWTPPARPGEQFFGPGTRLTVL.